Listed below are T cell receptor beta chains from one sample, sequenced in a study of metastatic and nonmetastatic thyroid tumors. TCRdb re-analyzed the PCR reads using MiXCR. The data hold about 59,000 clones, with around 15% observed a single time. The source material was blood. The receptors shown here come from a male donor with papillary thyroid cancer or a benign thyroid nodule (not recorded which). Some clones in this sample may be carry-over from other donors' samples. CDR3s include the opening cysteine and the closing phenylalanine or tryptophan. D genes are given only for firm matches. Expanded clones are given a class, and other clones once, few, many or no size at all.

CDR3 length	clone size	V gene	J gene	D gene	CDR3 DNA	CDR3 protein
15	many	TRBV9	TRBJ1-3	NA	TGTGCCAGCAGCGATGGTCATAACTCTGGAAACACCATATATTTT	CASSDGHNSGNTIYF
15	NA	TRBV4-1	TRBJ2-1	TRBD1	TGCGCCAGCAGCCAAGATCCGGGCAGGGGGCGTGATCAGTTCTTC	CASSQDPGRGRDQFF
12	many	TRBV30	TRBJ2-1	NA	TGTGCCTGGAGTGGAAAAGCCGGGGAGCAGTTCTTC	CAWSGKAGEQFF
12	many	TRBV7-9	TRBJ1-1	TRBD1	TGTGCCAGCAGCTTGTCGGACAGGTTCGCTTTCTTT	CASSLSDRFAFF
16	many	TRBV3-1	TRBJ2-3	NA	TGTGCCAGCAGCCAAGGAGGAGGGACTGGCGGGAATACGCAGTATTTT	CASSQGGGTGGNTQYF
13	few	TRBV15	TRBJ2-5	NA	TGTGCCACCAACCTTGGGGAGGTGTGGACCCAGTGCTTC	CATNLGEVWTQCF
15	many	TRBV5-1	TRBJ2-3	TRBD1	TGCGCCAGCAGCAGCAGGACAGGGGGCTTTGATACGCAGTATTTT	CASSSRTGGFDTQYF
15	many	TRBV5-1	TRBJ2-5	TRBD1	TGCGCCAGCAGCCGACCGGGACAGGGTATCGAGACCCAGTACTTC	CASSRPGQGIETQYF
15	many	TRBV9	TRBJ1-2	TRBD1	TGTGCCAGCAGCGCTCAGGGGGCAGACCGGTATGGCTACACCTTC	CASSAQGADRYGYTF
14	many	TRBV6-2/TRBV6-3	TRBJ2-1	TRBD1	TGTGCCAGCAGTAACCCGGGACAGCTAAATGAGCAGTTCTTC	CASSNPGQLNEQFF
13	many	TRBV7-9	TRBJ2-5	TRBD1	TGTGCCAGCAGCCTACAGGGGAGCGGGACCCAGTACTTC	CASSLQGSGTQYF
14	many	TRBV29-1	TRBJ2-1	NA	TGCAGCGTTGAAAAGACCGATTACTACAATGAGCAGTTCTTC	CSVEKTDYYNEQFF
15	many	TRBV7-8	TRBJ2-2	NA	TGTGCCAGCAGCTTAAATCCTTCGAACACCGGGGAGCTGTTTTTT	CASSLNPSNTGELFF
14	many	TRBV6-6	TRBJ2-7	NA	TGTGCCAGCAGTTTCATCGAGGGCTCCTACGAGCAGTACTTC	CASSFIEGSYEQYF
13	many	TRBV24-1	TRBJ2-3	TRBD1	TGTGCCACCAGTGATTCGGGGACAGCTGGGGAGTATTTT	CATSDSGTAGEYF
14	many	TRBV24-1	TRBJ1-2	NA	TGTGCCACCAGTGATTTGGAGGCTAGGGGTGGCTACACCTTC	CATSDLEARGGYTF
17	many	TRBV6-6	TRBJ2-1	TRBD2	TGTGCCAGCAGTTACTCGATACTAGCGGGGGGGATTTATGAGCAGTTCTTC	CASSYSILAGGIYEQFF
12	many	TRBV7-9	TRBJ1-1	TRBD1	TGTGCCAGCAGCTTGGACAGGGTTGAAGCTTTCTTT	CASSLDRVEAFF
14	many	TRBV28	TRBJ1-6	TRBD1	TGTGCCAGCAGGGAGACAGGGGACAATTCACCCCTCCACTTT	CASRETGDNSPLHF
12	many	TRBV29-1	TRBJ2-3	NA	TGCAGCGTCCAGGACTCCCGGAGGACGCAGTATTTT	CSVQDSRRTQYF
14	many	TRBV5-6	TRBJ2-2	TRBD2	TGTGCCAGCAGCTCTAGCGGGGCCCCCGGGGAGCTGTTTTTT	CASSSSGAPGELFF
14	medium-sized	TRBV6-1	TRBJ2-6	NA	TGTGCCAGCAGGCAAAACTCTGGGGCCAACGTCCTGACTTTC	CASRQNSGANVLTF
14	many	TRBV7-2	TRBJ2-7	TRBD1	TGTGCCAGCAGCCCCATGACAGGGACCTACGAGCAGTACTTC	CASSPMTGTYEQYF
16	many	TRBV18	TRBJ2-6	NA	TGTGCCAGCTCATTCAAGCAGGGGTCCGGGGCCAACGTCCTGACTTTC	CASSFKQGSGANVLTF
13	few	TRBV7-9	TRBJ2-5	NA	TGTGCCAGCAGCCCCACGATTGTGGAGACCCAGTACTTC	CASSPTIVETQYF
14	many	TRBV6-4	TRBJ1-6	TRBD1	TGTGCCAGCAGTGACGGGACAGAGGGCACACCCCTCCACTTT	CASSDGTEGTPLHF
14	few	TRBV6-1	TRBJ1-5	NA	TGTGCCAGCAGTGGACTACAGGGTTTTCAGCCCCAGCATTTT	CASSGLQGFQPQHF
19	NA	TRBV21-1	TRBJ2-3	NA	TGTGCCAGCAGTACCCCCGGGAATAGCGAAAGTCCTAGCACAGATACGCAGTATTTT	CASSTPGNSESPSTDTQYF
10	many	TRBV20-1	TRBJ1-2	NA	TGCAGTGGCACGGCTTATGGCTACACCTTC	CSGTAYGYTF
15	many	TRBV20-1	TRBJ2-3	NA	TGCAGTGCTAGAGATGGTGACTCCCCCACAGATACGCAGTATTTT	CSARDGDSPTDTQYF
12	few	TRBV6-1	TRBJ2-7	NA	TGTGCCAGCAGTGGAAACTCCTACGAGCAGTACTTC	CASSGNSYEQYF